A selection of T cell receptor beta chains follows, all from one sample in a study of shared clonotypes between healthy human individuals. The protocol was immunoSEQ multiplex PCR, while the TCRdb copy is restricted to in-frame clones and leaves out a portion. In the table there are under 600,000 clones, roughly 98% of which are singletons. Material: naive CD8+ T cells sorted from blood. Receptor source: a man aged 25 to 40 in good health. CDR3s include the opening cysteine and the closing phenylalanine or tryptophan. A D gene is named only where the DNA matches it firmly.

v_call	d_call	j_call	cdr3_nt	cdr3_aa
TRBV5-4	TRBD1	TRBJ2-7	TGTGCCAGCAGCTTGGGAGGGACAGGGCACTACGAGCAGTACTTC	CASSLGGTGHYEQYF
TRBV6-5	-	TRBJ2-7	TGTGCCAGCAGTTACCAAGCTAGTAATCTGGGCCTCGAGCAGTACTTC	CASSYQASNLGLEQYF
TRBV13	TRBD2	TRBJ2-2	TGTGCCAGCAGCTTAAGAGGGAGGGACACCGGGGAGCTGTTTTTT	CASSLRGRDTGELFF
TRBV6-1	TRBD1	TRBJ2-7	TGTGCCAGCAGTGAAGCCCGGGGACAGAACCTAGAGCAGTACTTC	CASSEARGQNLEQYF
TRBV29-1	TRBD2	TRBJ2-2	TGCAGCGTTGCCCCTAGCGGGAACACCGGGGAGCTGTTTTTT	CSVAPSGNTGELFF
TRBV2	TRBD1	TRBJ2-7	TGTGCCAGCAGTGCAGGGACAGGGGAGACTTACGAGCAGTACTTC	CASSAGTGETYEQYF
TRBV6-1	-	TRBJ1-2	TGTGCCAGCAGTGAACGATGGGGGCGTAAGGATGGCTACACCTTC	CASSERWGRKDGYTF
TRBV10-3	-	TRBJ1-1	TGTGCCATCAGTGAGCCTCCCGGGACGGCGAACACTGAAGCTTTCTTT	CAISEPPGTANTEAFF
TRBV7-9	-	TRBJ2-7	TGTGCCAGCAGTCTCTCTAGTGCGGATCGACCCTACGAGCAGTACTTC	CASSLSSADRPYEQYF
TRBV9	-	TRBJ2-5	TGTGCCAGCAGCTACGGGACGGGCCAAGAGACCCAGTACTTC	CASSYGTGQETQYF
TRBV28	-	TRBJ1-1	TGTGCCAGCAGTTCCACAGGGATACCTGAAGCTTTCTTT	CASSSTGIPEAFF
TRBV7-9	TRBD1	TRBJ2-7	TGTGCCAGCAGCCGACAGGGGAATCCCTACGAGCAGTACTTC	CASSRQGNPYEQYF
TRBV29-1	-	TRBJ2-3	TGCAGCGTTGAGCTAACAGGCTTCGGGCACACAGATACGCAGTATTTT	CSVELTGFGHTDTQYF
TRBV9	-	TRBJ2-4	TGTGCCAGCAGCCCCGCGGTAGGAGACATTCAGTACTTC	CASSPAVGDIQYF
TRBV6-5	TRBD2	TRBJ2-1	TGTGCCAGCTTCAAAGTAGCGGGAGTAGCCAATGAGCAGTTCTTC	CASFKVAGVANEQFF
TRBV7-9	-	TRBJ1-1	TGTGCCAGCAGCTTAGGGCAGGGGCGCGCAGCTTTCTTT	CASSLGQGRAAFF
TRBV4-3	-	TRBJ1-5	TGCGCCAGCAGCCAAGTCCACCGGGCCGATAGCAATCAGCCCCAGCATTTT	CASSQVHRADSNQPQHF
TRBV7-9	-	TRBJ2-7	TGTGCCAGCAGCTTCCCAATGGACGGTGGTCCACGCTACGAGCAGTACTTC	CASSFPMDGGPRYEQYF
TRBV11-2	TRBD1	TRBJ2-7	TGTGCCAGCAGCCCCAGGGGGAGAGTGTACGAGCAGTACTTC	CASSPRGRVYEQYF
TRBV7-2	-	TRBJ1-2	TGTGCCAGCAGCTTAGGCGGCTATGGCTACACCTTC	CASSLGGYGYTF
TRBV7-9	TRBD2	TRBJ2-5	TGTGCCAGCAGCTTAGTAGCGGGGGGCCAAGAGACCCAGTACTTC	CASSLVAGGQETQYF
TRBV28	TRBD1	TRBJ2-6	TGTGCCAGCAGAATAAGGGACAGCTCTGGGGCCAACGTCCTGACTTTC	CASRIRDSSGANVLTF
TRBV5-1	-	TRBJ2-3	TGCGCCAGCAGCACAAGGACAGCCACAGATACGCAGTATTTT	CASSTRTATDTQYF
TRBV25-1	TRBD1	TRBJ2-5	TGTGCCAGCAGTCTAACAGGGGGCTTGGGGACCCAGTACTTC	CASSLTGGLGTQYF
TRBV28	TRBD2	TRBJ2-7	TGTGCCAGCAGTCCAGCGGGAGGGCCTATTTCTCTTGACGAGCAGTACTTC	CASSPAGGPISLDEQYF
TRBV6-5	-	TRBJ2-7	TGTGCCAGCAGTTACTTCGGGACACAATACGAGCAGTACTTC	CASSYFGTQYEQYF
TRBV6-1	-	TRBJ2-7	TGTGCCAGCAGTGAAAACCGGGAGCAGTACTTC	CASSENREQYF
TRBV13	-	TRBJ2-7	TGTGCCAGCGGAACAGGATCCTACGAGCAGTACTTC	CASGTGSYEQYF